This is a list of T cell receptor beta chains from one sample in a study of blood T cell repertoires in COVID-19. This table comes from immunoSEQ multiplex PCR, and its TCRdb copy is limited to in-frame clones, with some not included. The repertoire has about 210,000 clones, about 91% of them found once; the top ten carry approximately 1.2%. Sequenced material: peripheral blood. The receptors were gathered from a man aged 25 to 40 with acute or convalescent COVID-19. CDR3s include the opening cysteine and the closing phenylalanine or tryptophan. The D gene is left open where the match is weak. The size of a clone is reported for some rows only, either as once, few or many, or as a class for expanded clones.

v_call	j_call	d_call	clone_size	cdr3_nt	cdr3_aa
TRBV7-2	TRBJ2-1	TRBD2	-	TGTGCCAGCAGCCTCGGACTAGCGTGGAATGAGCAGTTCTTC	CASSLGLAWNEQFF
TRBV4-1	TRBJ1-2	TRBD1	-	TGCGCCAGCAGCCCACAGGCAGGGGGCCGGGAGTATGGCTACACCTTC	CASSPQAGGREYGYTF
TRBV6-5	TRBJ2-1	-	-	TGTGCCAGCAGAGCCGGAACTAGTCCCAATGAGCAGTTCTTC	CASRAGTSPNEQFF
TRBV5-4	TRBJ1-2	TRBD1	-	TGTGCCAGCAGCTTGGCAGGGGGCTGGTATGGCTACACCTTC	CASSLAGGWYGYTF
TRBV2	TRBJ1-6	TRBD1	-	TGTGCCAGCAGGGACAGGGCGGGATCACCCCTCCACTTT	CASRDRAGSPLHF
TRBV7-9	TRBJ1-1	TRBD1	-	TGTGCCAGCAGCTCACAGGGGTCCCTGAACACTGAAGCTTTCTTT	CASSSQGSLNTEAFF
TRBV10-3	TRBJ2-2	-	-	TGTGCCATCAGTGACCCGGGAGCTAACACCGGGGAGCTGTTTTTT	CAISDPGANTGELFF
TRBV9	TRBJ2-5	-	-	TGTGCCAGCAGCGTAGAATCAGGGAGGGAGACCCAGTACTTC	CASSVESGRETQYF
TRBV2	TRBJ1-5	-	-	TGTGCCAGCAGTGAACAGGGGCCCTTTAGCCCCCAGCATTTT	CASSEQGPFSPQHF
TRBV30	TRBJ1-5	TRBD1	-	TGTGCCTGCGTACAGGGGCCCAATCAGCCCCAGCATTTT	CACVQGPNQPQHF
TRBV7-3	TRBJ1-6	-	-	TGTGCCAGCAGCTCTACGGGGTCGAGGTCACCCCTCCACTTT	CASSSTGSRSPLHF
TRBV4-1	TRBJ2-1	-	-	TGCGCCAGCAGCCAAGAACCAGGGTCCAATGAGCAGTTCTTC	CASSQEPGSNEQFF
TRBV29-1	TRBJ2-7	TRBD1	-	TGCAGCGTCGTGGGACAGCCTACCTACGAGCAGTACTTC	CSVVGQPTYEQYF
TRBV5-1	TRBJ2-7	-	-	TGCGCCAGCGGCCCGGGAGTCGCCACCTACGAGCAGTACTTC	CASGPGVATYEQYF
TRBV4-1	TRBJ1-6	-	-	TGCGCCAGCAGCCAAGATTTTCGGGGTGGTACTTCACCCCTCCACTTT	CASSQDFRGGTSPLHF
TRBV28	TRBJ2-7	TRBD2	-	TGTGCCAGCAATACAGCGGGAGGGCCTGGAGGGGAGCAGTACTTC	CASNTAGGPGGEQYF
TRBV5-6	TRBJ2-7	TRBD1	once	TGTGCCAGCAGCACCGACAGGGGGCCTCGAGGGGAGCAGTACTTC	CASSTDRGPRGEQYF
TRBV7-9	TRBJ2-2	-	-	TGTGCCAGCAGCTTACTCCCGGGGGAGCTGTTTTTT	CASSLLPGELFF
TRBV7-9	TRBJ1-1	-	-	TGTGCCAGCAGCCCTAGCAGGGGACGCACTGAAGCTTTCTTT	CASSPSRGRTEAFF
TRBV3-1/TRBV3-2	TRBJ1-3	-	-	TGTGCCAGCAGCCCTCGGGGACTCTCTGGAAACACCATATATTTT	CASSPRGLSGNTIYF
TRBV7-2	TRBJ2-2	-	few	TGTGCCAGCAGCTTAATGGCTGGAGCCGGGGAGCTGTTTTTT	CASSLMAGAGELFF
TRBV5-1	TRBJ2-3	TRBD2	-	TGCGCCAGCAGGACTAGCGGACCAGATACGCAGTATTTT	CASRTSGPDTQYF
TRBV4-2	TRBJ1-5	-	-	TGTGCCAGCAGCCAAGATAGAGGTAATCAGCCCCAGCATTTT	CASSQDRGNQPQHF
TRBV4-1	TRBJ2-1	TRBD2	-	TGCGCCAGCAGTAGGACAGCGGGGGATGTTAGCTCCTACAATGAGCAGTTCTTC	CASSRTAGDVSSYNEQFF
TRBV6-5	TRBJ1-1	-	few	TGTGCCAGCAGTTACTCGGGCAGCATTGAAGCTTTCTTT	CASSYSGSIEAFF
TRBV5-1	TRBJ1-1	-	-	TGCGCCAGCAGCTTGGACCCAGGGCCCACTGAAGCTTTCTTT	CASSLDPGPTEAFF
TRBV7-8	TRBJ2-6	-	-	TGTGCCAGCAGCTTAGCGCCGGCGGGGGCCCCCTCTGGGGCCAACGTCCTGACTTTC	CASSLAPAGAPSGANVLTF
TRBV7-9	TRBJ2-1	TRBD2	-	TGTGCCAGCAGAGCCGGGACTAGCGGGAGGAATGAGCAGTTCTTC	CASRAGTSGRNEQFF
TRBV2	TRBJ2-7	-	-	TGTGCCAGCAGACGCGGGTTCTCCTACGAGCAGTACTTC	CASRRGFSYEQYF
TRBV7-3	TRBJ2-1	-	few	TGTGCCAGCAGCTTAGAGCGGGCGAATGAGCAGTTCTTC	CASSLERANEQFF
TRBV27	TRBJ2-7	TRBD2	-	TGTGCCAGCAGTCCGATACTAGCGGGAGTCTACGAGCAGTACTTC	CASSPILAGVYEQYF
TRBV5-1	TRBJ1-1	TRBD1	-	TGCGCCAGCAGCTATAGACAGGGGGCGGACACTGAAGCTTTCTTT	CASSYRQGADTEAFF
TRBV3-1/TRBV3-2	TRBJ2-7	-	-	TGTGCCAGCAGCCAAGGCTTGGCGGACTACGAGCAGTACTTC	CASSQGLADYEQYF
TRBV19	TRBJ2-7	-	-	TGTGCCACCTCCTTGGAGAGCTCCTACGAGCAGTACTTC	CATSLESSYEQYF
TRBV9	TRBJ1-6	TRBD1	-	TGTGCCAGCAGCCCCTTGGGACAGCCCAATTCACCCCTCCACTTT	CASSPLGQPNSPLHF
TRBV18	TRBJ2-7	TRBD2	-	TGTGCCAGCTCACCCAAGAGTGGGACTATCCCCTACGAGCAGTACTTC	CASSPKSGTIPYEQYF
TRBV19	TRBJ2-1	-	-	TGTGCCAGTAGTATAATTTTGGGGGCCGGCTACAATGAGCAGTTCTTC	CASSIILGAGYNEQFF
TRBV19	TRBJ1-1	TRBD1	once	TGTGCCAGTAGTCGGACAGGGGGGATGAACACTGAAGCTTTCTTT	CASSRTGGMNTEAFF
TRBV2	TRBJ1-5	TRBD1	-	TGTGCCAGCGGGGGACAGGGCCATAGCAATCAGCCCCAGCATTTT	CASGGQGHSNQPQHF
TRBV28	TRBJ1-5	-	-	TGTGCCAGCAGTTTACGAGGGCCGCGGAATCAGCCCCAGCATTTT	CASSLRGPRNQPQHF
TRBV3-1/TRBV3-2	TRBJ1-2	-	-	TGTGCCAGCAGCCTCCTCAGGGCTAACTATGGCTACACCTTC	CASSLLRANYGYTF
TRBV3-1/TRBV3-2	TRBJ2-2	-	-	TGTGCCAGCAGCCAGTTCCGGGGGAACACCGGGGAGCTGTTTTTT	CASSQFRGNTGELFF
TRBV14	TRBJ2-3	-	-	TGTGCCAGCAGCCCCCCCCGCAGGGGCGTCGTAGATACGCAGTATTTT	CASSPPRRGVVDTQYF
TRBV27	TRBJ2-3	-	-	TGTGCCAGCAGGAAAGATAGGGGGTTGGATACGCAGTATTTT	CASRKDRGLDTQYF